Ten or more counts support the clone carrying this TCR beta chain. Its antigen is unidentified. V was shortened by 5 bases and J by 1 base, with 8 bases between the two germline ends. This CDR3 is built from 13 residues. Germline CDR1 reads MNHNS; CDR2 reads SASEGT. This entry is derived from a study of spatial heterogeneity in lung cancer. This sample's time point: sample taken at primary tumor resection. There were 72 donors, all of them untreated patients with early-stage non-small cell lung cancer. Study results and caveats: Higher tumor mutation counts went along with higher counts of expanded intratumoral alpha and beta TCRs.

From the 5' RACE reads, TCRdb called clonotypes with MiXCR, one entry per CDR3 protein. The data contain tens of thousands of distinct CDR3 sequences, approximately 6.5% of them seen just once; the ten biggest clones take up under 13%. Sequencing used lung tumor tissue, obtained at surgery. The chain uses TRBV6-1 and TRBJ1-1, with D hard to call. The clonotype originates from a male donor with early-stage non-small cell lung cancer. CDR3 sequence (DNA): TGTGCCAGCAGTAGACTTGCGAACACTGAAGCTTTCTTT. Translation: CASSRLANTEAFF.